The source of this TCR beta chain is a study of cytotoxic CD8 clonotypes in ibrutinib-treated CLL. Overall study: Patients gave response samples after a median about 12 months of treatment, range 6 to 36. General study findings and limits: Pretreatment clonality was elevated relative to age-matched healthy donors and paralleled circulating CD8+ T-cell counts. Public clonotypes were rare and shrank or held steady on treatment. Clonality went higher at ibrutinib response and then dropped back toward baseline at progression.

Clones were read by immunoSEQ multiplex PCR, and TCRdb kept only the in-frame ones, dropping some. The repertoire includes 60,000 to 70,000 clones, 57% of them detected once, and over 12% sits in the top ten. This clone was seen a handful of times. Its specificity is not known. CDR3 size: 10 residues. CDR1 is MDHEN, CDR2 SYDVKM, per germline. V lost 8 bases to trimming and J lost 13 bases, with 14 bases between them. Sequenced material: PBMCs, taken after 12 months of ibrutinib treatment. This receptor was taken from a human donor with chronic lymphocytic leukemia. The chain employs TRBV28 and TRBJ2-5; D possibly uses TRBD1 or TRBD2 (5 bases each). The CDR3 DNA follows: TGTGCCAGCGGTCCGGGACGCCCGTACTTC. It translates to CASGPGRPYF.